The clone carrying this T cell receptor (beta chain) was observed at least ten times. The antigen is not known. These data belong to a study of T cells in Graves' hyperthyroidism and ophthalmopathy. Across the whole study: Peripheral blood specimens were obtained at initial diagnosis, prior to any treatment. Regarding the study as a whole: Stable hyperthyroidism was told apart from ophthalmopathy by a model built on 13 V-J features.

V trimming: 4 bases; J trimming: 2 bases; junction bases outside the gene matches: 4. The CDR3 has 14 residues. Per the germline V gene, CDR1 is LGHDT and CDR2 is YNNKEL (reference sequence). TCR beta CDR3 regions were amplified from RNA. The HTBI primer set drove a first-round RT-PCR of the TCR CDR3. TCRdb reprocessed the multiplex PCR reads with MiXCR, giving one entry per CDR3 protein. This sample carries about 420,000 distinct CDR3 sequences, about 15% of them seen once, and the ten largest clones take around 7.3%. This receptor was taken from a woman aged 18-35 years with Graves' hyperthyroidism. This sequence joins TRBV3-1 and TRBJ2-7; the match to TRBD1 covers 8 bases. The sample taken for sequencing was blood. CDR3 amino acids: CASSRQGSAYEQYF. In DNA form, the CDR3 reads TGTGCCAGCAGCCGACAGGGGTCGGCCTACGAGCAGTACTTC.